Presented here are 26 T cell receptor beta chains from one specimen sequenced in a study of cytomegalovirus exposure and HLA in healthy donors. The PCR had 60 Vbeta and 13 Jbeta primers. Some clones are missing from TCRdb's copy, which holds only in-frame ones; the method was immunoSEQ multiplex PCR. Altogether about 150,000 clones are present, about two thirds being singletons, with the ten largest covering around 4.2%. Input material: PBMCs. Every receptor here comes from a man aged 50 or older in good health and CMV-seropositive.

V gene TRBV5-6 combines with J gene TRBJ2-5; no clear D. The germline gives CDR1 SGHDT, CDR2 YYEEEE. V was shortened by 7 bases and J by 4 bases, with 5 bases between the two germline ends. This CDR3 is built from 10 residues. The CDR3 DNA reads as TGTGCCAGCGCCGGAGAGACCCAGTACTTC. It encodes CASAGETQYF.

V gene TRBV7-3 combines with J gene TRBJ1-1; TRBD1 matches 9 bases. This CDR3 has 13 amino acids. CDR1 SGHTA and CDR2 FQGTGA come from the germline V gene. V lost 5 bases to trimming and J lost 11 bases; unmatched junction nucleotides: 9. The CDR3 DNA sequence: TGTGCCAGCAGCCCCCGGGGACAGGGTAGGGCTTTCTTT. Amino acids: CASSPRGQGRAFF.

V gene TRBV19 combines with J gene TRBJ1-1; D is uncertain. The V and J ends lost 7 bases and 1 base respectively, with 10 bases between them. The CDR3 contains 13 residues. Germline CDR1 and CDR2: LNHDA and SQIVND (reference sequence). CDR3 sequence (DNA): TGTGCCAGTAATCTACGGGAGAACACTGAAGCTTTCTTT. Translation: CASNLRENTEAFF.

The rearrangement joins TRBV11-2 to TRBJ1-1, with 8 bases matching TRBD1. The J segment lost 4 bases and the V segment lost 5 bases, leaving 3 bases of the junction unmatched. The CDR3 contains 13 residues. Germline CDR1 reads SGHAT; CDR2 reads FQNNGV. This chain's CDR3 is CASSRGTGTEAFF. The CDR3 coding sequence is TGTGCCAGCAGCCGCGGGACAGGCACTGAAGCTTTCTTT.

Notes on this clone: This CDR3 is also generated by other DNA sequences in the sample. The chain employs TRBV9 and TRBJ2-7; 10 bases align to TRBD1. This CDR3 comprises 15 residues. Germline-derived CDR1 and CDR2 are SGDLS and YYNGEE. Trimming removed 7 bases from V and 5 bases from J; junction bases left unmatched: 12. CDR3 DNA sequence: TGTGCCAGCTCGAAACCGGGGACAGGGGAAGACGAGCAGTACTTC. As protein: CASSKPGTGEDEQYF. The variable domain in full, completed from reference TRBV9 and TRBJ2-7, reads DSGVTQTPKHLITATGQRVTLRCSPRSGDLSVYWYQQSLDQGLQFLIQYYNGEERAKGNILERFSAQQFPDLHSELNLSSLELGDSALYFCASSKPGTGEDEQYFGPGTRLTVT.

The chain joins TRBV6-5 to TRBJ1-5; 7 bases are shared with TRBD1. Germline V gene sequence: CDR1 MNHEY, CDR2 SVGAGI. J was trimmed by 3 bases and V by 7 bases; bases with no gene match: 9. The CDR3 is 15 residues long. The CDR3 loop reads CASKPGTELNQPQHF. In DNA form, the CDR3 reads TGTGCCAGCAAACCTGGGACAGAACTCAATCAGCCCCAGCATTTT.

The V and J genes are TRBV25-1 and TRBJ1-1; D uncertain. This CDR3 region has 14 residues. In germline, CDR1 is MGHDK, CDR2 SYGVNS. V shed 1 base and J shed 0 bases, with 6 bases lying between them. Here the CDR3 reads CASSELQMNTEAFF. The CDR3, as DNA: TGTGCCAGCAGTGAATTGCAGATGAACACTGAAGCTTTCTTT.

The chain combines TRBV19 with TRBJ1-2; a weak D match, TRBD1 (5 bases). Trimming cost V 6 bases and J 0 bases, with 17 bases left between them. There are 16 residues in the CDR3. Germline loops: CDR1 LNHDA, CDR2 SQIVND (reference sequence). Written as DNA, the CDR3 is TGTGCCAGTAGAACCCACTTGGGGGGGTCTAACTATGGCTACACCTTC. Its protein product is CASRTHLGGSNYGYTF. Using reference TRBV19 and TRBJ1-2 for the parts outside the CDR3, the full variable domain is DGGITQSPKYLFRKEGQNVTLSCEQNLNHDAMYWYRQDPGQGLRLIYYSQIVNDFQKGDIAEGYSVSREKKESFPLTVTSAQKNPTAFYLCASRTHLGGSNYGYTFGSGTRLTVV.

This chain connects TRBV6-1 to TRBJ1-1; 10 nucleotides match TRBD1. Per germline, CDR1 MNHNS and CDR2 SASEGT. CDR3 length: 15 residues. Trimming removed 4 bases from V and 3 bases from J; junction bases left unmatched: 5. The CDR3 DNA follows: TGTGCCAGCAGTGGGAGGGACAGGGGATACACTGAAGCTTTCTTT. It is translated as CASSGRDRGYTEAFF.

The chain is built from TRBV23-1 and TRBJ2-7; D is undetermined. Being an ORF, TRBV23-1 has a function that is uncertain. The V and J ends lost 3 bases and 0 bases respectively, with 9 bases between them. This CDR3 region has 14 residues. The CDR3 region has the DNA TGCGCCAGCAGTCACTCTCCGAGCTCCTACGAGCAGTACTTC. Protein: CASSHSPSSYEQYF.

This chain joins TRBV10-3 and TRBJ2-5; D is possibly TRBD2 (7 bases). The J call may be incorrect, as the DNA end agrees better with TRBJ2-7. Germline V CDR1 and CDR2: ENHRY, SYGVKD. The CDR3 has 16 amino acids. CDR3: CAISVGGGGAVGEQYF. The CDR3 DNA reads TGTGCCATCAGTGTGGGGGGCGGGGGCGCGGTTGGCGAGCAGTACTTC.

This clone has just one count. CDR3 amino acids: CASGLVPVTSGGEYNEQFF. DNA for the CDR3: TGTGCTAGTGGTTTGGTCCCCGTTACTAGCGGGGGGGAATACAATGAGCAGTTCTTC. The chain has TRBV12-5 and TRBJ2-1, with 13 bases aligning to TRBD2. After removal of 0 bases from V and 4 bases from J, the junction contained 9 bases not matched to a gene. This CDR3 contains 19 residues. Germline values: CDR1 LGHNT, CDR2 FRNRAP. Full variable domain (outside the CDR3, taken from reference TRBV12-5 and TRBJ2-1): DARVTQTPRHKVTEMGQEVTMRCQPILGHNTVFWYRQTMMQGLELLAYFRNRAPLDDSGMPKDRFSAEMPDATLATLKIQPSEPRDSAVYFCASGLVPVTSGGEYNEQFFGPGTRLTVL.

The DNA for the CDR3 is TGTGCCAGTAGTCCGACCGCGAGGCCGGCTTACGAGCAGTACTTC. Translated: CASSPTARPAYEQYF. The chain combines TRBV19 with TRBJ2-7; no clear D. Germline CDR1 LNHDA, CDR2 SQIVND (reference sequence). The CDR3 contains 15 residues. V shed 5 bases and J shed 4 bases, with 18 bases lying between them.

The chain recombines TRBV2 with TRBJ1-4; possibly TRBD1 for D (6 bases). There are 15 residues in the CDR3. V was shortened by 6 bases and J by 7 bases, with 18 bases between the two germline ends. CDR1 is SNHLY, CDR2 FYNNEI, per germline. The CDR3 DNA reads as TGTGCCAGCAGGCCAAGTACAGGGAGTGCTGAAAAACTGTTTTTT. Protein product: CASRPSTGSAEKLFF.

CDR3 nucleotides: TGTGCCAGCAGCTCCGGGACTAGCGGGATTATGGATGAGCAGTTCTTC. Translation gives CASSSGTSGIMDEQFF. The chain uses TRBV7-3 and TRBJ2-1, with TRBD2 identical over 13 bases. Per the germline V gene, CDR1 is SGHTA and CDR2 is FQGTGA. With V trimmed by 4 bases and J by 8 bases, 8 bases remained unmatched. This CDR3 is built from 16 residues.

This clone was seen once. J is TRBJ2-7 and V is TRBV4-1, with D perhaps TRBD2 (6 bases). CDR3 length: 15 residues. Germline V CDR1 and CDR2: MGHRA, YSYEKL. V shed 1 base and J shed 1 base, with 11 bases lying between them. For the CDR3, the DNA is TGCGCCAGCAGCCAAGGGCGGGACGGATCCTACGAGCAGTACTTC. Residues: CASSQGRDGSYEQYF.

The V and J genes are TRBV5-1 and TRBJ1-1; 10 positions match TRBD1. CDR3 length: 15 amino acids. Germline V lookup: CDR1 SGHRS, CDR2 YFSETQ. V gave up 0 bases and J gave up 4 bases; unmatched junction bases: 3. The CDR3 DNA sequence: TGCGCCAGCAGCTTGGGGACAGGGGGGGGCACTGAAGCTTTCTTT. Its translation is CASSLGTGGGTEAFF.

The genes are TRBV7-8 and TRBJ1-4; 7 positions match TRBD1. Germline-derived CDR1 and CDR2 are SGHVS and FQNEAQ. The CDR3 runs 15 residues. Germline trimming cut 5 bases from V and 4 bases from J; bases unmatched to any gene: 7. Written as DNA, the CDR3 is TGTGCCAGCAGCGTCCAGACAGGGATTAATGAAAAACTGTTTTTT. This gives the protein CASSVQTGINEKLFF.

V and J are TRBV5-4 and TRBJ1-3; no firm D call. V was shortened by 4 bases and J by 0 bases, with 11 bases between the two germline ends. The CDR3 extends over 15 amino acids. CDR1 and CDR2 (germline): SGHNT, YYREEE (reference sequence). CDR3 region: CASSSDLYSGNTIYF. CDR3 bases: TGTGCCAGCAGCAGCGACTTGTACTCTGGAAACACCATATATTTT.

This chain links TRBV5-8 with TRBJ1-2; the match to TRBD1 covers 7 bases. The CDR3 runs 18 residues. Trimming cost V 1 base and J 0 bases; bases outside gene matches: 12. The germline gives CDR1 SGHTS, CDR2 YDEGEE. The chain's CDR3 is CASSLFQGQSHTNYGYTF. The DNA for the CDR3 is TGTGCCAGCAGCTTGTTCCAGGGACAGTCGCATACTAACTATGGCTACACCTTC.

The genes are TRBV2 and TRBJ2-1, with 7 bases aligning to TRBD2. The V and J ends lost 7 bases and 4 bases, in that order; junction bases with no gene match: 10. This CDR3 region has 15 residues. The germline V gene encodes CDR1 SNHLY and CDR2 FYNNEI. CDR3 nucleotides: TGTGCCAGCATACGGCAGGGAGGGGCTTACAATGAGCAGTTCTTC. Residues: CASIRQGGAYNEQFF.

The gene calls are TRBV7-9 and TRBJ1-2; TRBD1 aligns across 7 bases. Trimming at V came to 4 bases and at J to 4 bases, leaving 3 bases not matched to a gene. This CDR3 has 13 residues. Per germline, CDR1 SEHNR and CDR2 FQNEAQ (reference sequence). The CDR3 is CASSSGQVYGYTF. As DNA, the CDR3 is TGTGCCAGCAGCTCTGGACAGGTCTATGGCTACACCTTC.

CDR3 sequence reads: CASSLRLAGVDEQYF. The DNA for the CDR3 is TGTGCCAGCAGCTTACGACTAGCGGGAGTGGACGAGCAGTACTTC. The rearrangement joins TRBV7-8 to TRBJ2-7, with 12 bases fitting TRBD2. The V segment lost 2 bases and the J segment 5 bases; nucleotides outside the gene matches: 4. Per germline, CDR1 SGHVS and CDR2 FQNEAQ. This CDR3 comprises 15 residues.

This chain joins TRBV7-8 and TRBJ2-3; 10 bases match TRBD2. This CDR3 has 16 residues. Trimming removed 4 bases from V and 6 bases from J; junction bases left unmatched: 10. Germline lookup yields CDR1 SGHVS and CDR2 FQNEAQ. CDR3: CASSSRTSGARDTQYF. In DNA form, the CDR3 reads TGTGCCAGCAGCTCCCGGACTAGCGGTGCCCGGGATACGCAGTATTTT.

The chain combines TRBV25-1 with TRBJ1-4; D might be TRBD1 (5 bases). From germline, CDR1 is MGHDK and CDR2 SYGVNS. V dropped 6 bases and J dropped 7 bases, with 12 bases sitting between them. The CDR3 has 13 residues. The CDR3 loop is CASRTGGGEKLFF. The DNA for the CDR3 is TGTGCCAGCAGGACGGGGGGAGGTGAAAAACTGTTTTTT. The complete variable domain, with remaining parts taken from reference TRBV25-1 and TRBJ1-4, reads EADIYQTPRYLVIGTGKKITLECSQTMGHDKMYWYQQDPGMELHLIHYSYGVNSTEKGDLSSESTVSRIRTEHFPLTLESARPSHTSQYLCASRTGGGEKLFFGSGTQLSVL.

The rearrangement uses TRBV11-3 and TRBJ2-7; 10 nucleotides align to TRBD2. The J segment lost 1 base and the V segment lost 5 bases, leaving 2 bases of the junction unmatched. The CDR3 is 14 amino acids. CDR1 is SGHNT, CDR2 YENEEA, per germline. In nucleotides, the CDR3 is TGTGCCAGCAGCAAAGCGGGAGGGTCCTACGAGCAGTACTTC. This translates into CASSKAGGSYEQYF. Supplemented by reference TRBV11-3 and TRBJ2-7, the full variable domain reads EAGVVQSPRYKIIEKKQPVAFWCNPISGHNTLYWYLQNLGQGPELLIRYENEEAVDDSQLPKDRFSAERLKGVDSTLKIQPAELGDSAVYLCASSKAGGSYEQYFGPGTRLTVT.